The sequence of this T cell receptor beta chain was determined in a study of technical replicates of blood from a handful of donors. Sequencing used immunoSEQ multiplex PCR; TCRdb keeps in-frame clones, though not all of them. This sample carries about 61,000 clones, less than 98% of them seen once, and the ten largest clones take 0.15% to 0.25%. From germline, CDR1 is SNHLY and CDR2 FYNNEI. The CDR3 covers 15 residues. The V and J ends lost 7 bases and 5 bases, in that order; junction bases with no gene match: 8. Sequenced sample: T cells isolated from PBMCs. This receptor was obtained from a human donor in good health. The chain uses TRBV2 and TRBJ2-6, with 7 bases lining up with TRBD1. CDR3 coding DNA: TGTGCCAGCACGCGGACAGGTCCGCGGGCCAACGTCCTGACTTTC. Protein sequence: CASTRTGPRANVLTF.